This TCR beta chain was captured by sequencing in a study of a mutant IDH1 vaccine in newly diagnosed glioma. Study-level background: Previous treatment comprised radiotherapy, temozolomide, or both, mostly both. Regarding the study as a whole: Among top peripheral T cell clonotypes, changes seemed unrelated to pseudoprogression.

As to time point: baseline, week 1 (first vaccination visit). Treatment denoted: pre-vaccination baseline after standard-of-care therapy. Every donor had a new WHO grade 3 or 4 astrocytoma that was IDH1-mutant, with loss of nuclear ATRX. Profiled with immunoSEQ multiplex PCR; TCRdb holds only in-frame clones, not every one. The table has about 36,000 clones, just under 80% seen once. Regarding this clone: The antigen remains undetermined.

Germline V gene sequence: CDR1 SGHAT, CDR2 FQNNGV. There are 16 residues in the CDR3. V lost 3 bases, J lost 8 bases, and 17 bases lay in between. Specimen: PBMCs, collected from a glioma patient treated with radiotherapy, temozolomide or both. The origin of this receptor is a man aged 35-49 years with glioma. Some clones in this sample may be carry-over from other donors' samples. The rearrangement joins TRBV11-2 to TRBJ1-6, with no clear D. CDR3 region: CASSLGIGFGDSPLHF. CDR3 DNA: TGTGCCAGCAGCTTGGGAATCGGCTTCGGGGATTCACCCCTCCACTTT. Variable domain in full (rest from reference TRBV11-2 and TRBJ1-6): EAGVAQSPRYKIIEKRQSVAFWCNPISGHATLYWYQQILGQGPKLLIQFQNNGVVDDSQLPKDRFSAERLKGVDSTLKIQPAKLEDSAVYLCASSLGIGFGDSPLHFGNGTRLTVT.